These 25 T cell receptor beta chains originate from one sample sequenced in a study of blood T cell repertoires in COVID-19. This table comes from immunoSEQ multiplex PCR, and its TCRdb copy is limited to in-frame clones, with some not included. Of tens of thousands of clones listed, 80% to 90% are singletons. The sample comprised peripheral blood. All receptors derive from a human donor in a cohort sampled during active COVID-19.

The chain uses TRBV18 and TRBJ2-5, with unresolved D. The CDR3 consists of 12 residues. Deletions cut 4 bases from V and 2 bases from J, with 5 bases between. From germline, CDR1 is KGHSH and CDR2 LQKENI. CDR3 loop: CASSLEQETQYF. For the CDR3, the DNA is TGTGCCAGCTCACTAGAGCAAGAGACCCAGTACTTC.

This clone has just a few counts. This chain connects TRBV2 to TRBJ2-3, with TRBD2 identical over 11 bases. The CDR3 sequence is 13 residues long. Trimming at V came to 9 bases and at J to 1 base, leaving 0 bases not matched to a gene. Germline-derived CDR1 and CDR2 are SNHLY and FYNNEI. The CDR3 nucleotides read TGTGCCAGTAGCGGGAGGGGCACAGATACGCAGTATTTT. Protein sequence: CASSGRGTDTQYF.

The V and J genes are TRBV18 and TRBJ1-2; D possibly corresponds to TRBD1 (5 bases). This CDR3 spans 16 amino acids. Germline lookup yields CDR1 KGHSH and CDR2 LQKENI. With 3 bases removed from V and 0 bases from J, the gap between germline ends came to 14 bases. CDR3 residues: CASSPTGGVTNYGYTF. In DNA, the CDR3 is TGTGCCAGCTCACCTACAGGAGGGGTTACTAACTATGGCTACACCTTC.

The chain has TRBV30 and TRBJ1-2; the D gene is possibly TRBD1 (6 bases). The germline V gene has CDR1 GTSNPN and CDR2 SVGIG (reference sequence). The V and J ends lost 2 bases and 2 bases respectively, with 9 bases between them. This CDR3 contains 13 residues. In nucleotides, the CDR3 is TGTGCCTGGAGTATTACAGGGAACTATGGCTACACCTTC. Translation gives CAWSITGNYGYTF.

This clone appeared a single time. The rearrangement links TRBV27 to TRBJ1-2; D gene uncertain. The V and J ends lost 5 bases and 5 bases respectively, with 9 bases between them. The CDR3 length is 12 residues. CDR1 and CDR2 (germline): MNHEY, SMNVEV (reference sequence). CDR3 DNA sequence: TGTGCCAGCAGTAATAGTGCTTATGGCTACACCTTC. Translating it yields CASSNSAYGYTF.

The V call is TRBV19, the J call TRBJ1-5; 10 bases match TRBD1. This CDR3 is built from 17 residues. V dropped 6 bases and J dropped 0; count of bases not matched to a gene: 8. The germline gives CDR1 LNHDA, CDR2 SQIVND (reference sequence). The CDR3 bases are TGTGCCAGTAGGGCTGGGACAGGGGTCGGTAGCAATCAGCCCCAGCATTTT. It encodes CASRAGTGVGSNQPQHF.

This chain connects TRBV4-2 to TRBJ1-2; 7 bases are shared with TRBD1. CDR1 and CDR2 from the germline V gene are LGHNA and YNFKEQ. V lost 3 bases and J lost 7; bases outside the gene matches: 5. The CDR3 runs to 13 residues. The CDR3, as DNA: TGTGCCAGCAGCCACGACAGGGTGGGTGGCTACACCTTC. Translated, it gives CASSHDRVGGYTF.

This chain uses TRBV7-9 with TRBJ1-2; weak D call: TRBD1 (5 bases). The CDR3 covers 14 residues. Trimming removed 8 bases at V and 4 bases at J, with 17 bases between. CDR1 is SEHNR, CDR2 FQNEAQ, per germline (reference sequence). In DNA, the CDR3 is TGTGCCAGCGGAGGGACGGCATACGTCTATGGCTACACCTTC. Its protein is CASGGTAYVYGYTF.

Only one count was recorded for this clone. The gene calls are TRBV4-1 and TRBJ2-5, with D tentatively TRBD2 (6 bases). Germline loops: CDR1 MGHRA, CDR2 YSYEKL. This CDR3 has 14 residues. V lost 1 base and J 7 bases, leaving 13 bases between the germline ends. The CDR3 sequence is CASSQGAQGGTQYF. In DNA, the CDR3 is TGCGCCAGCAGCCAAGGGGCTCAGGGAGGGACCCAGTACTTC.

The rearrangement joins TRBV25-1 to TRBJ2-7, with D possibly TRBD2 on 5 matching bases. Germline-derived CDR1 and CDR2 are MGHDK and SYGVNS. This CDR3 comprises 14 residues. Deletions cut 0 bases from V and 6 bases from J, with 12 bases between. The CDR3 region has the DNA TGTGCCAGCAGTGAATATGGGCACGCGGGCGAGCAGTACTTC. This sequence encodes CASSEYGHAGEQYF.

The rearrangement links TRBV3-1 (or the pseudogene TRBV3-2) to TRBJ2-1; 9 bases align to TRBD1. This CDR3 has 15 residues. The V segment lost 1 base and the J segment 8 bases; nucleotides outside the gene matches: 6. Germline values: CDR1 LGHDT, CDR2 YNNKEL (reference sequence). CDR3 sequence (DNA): TGTGCCAGCAGCCAAGGGACAGGGGCTTGGGATGAGCAGTTCTTC. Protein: CASSQGTGAWDEQFF.

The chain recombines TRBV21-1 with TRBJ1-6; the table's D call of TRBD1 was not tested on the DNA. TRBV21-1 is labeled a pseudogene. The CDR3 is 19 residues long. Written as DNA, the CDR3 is TGTGCCAGCAGCAACCAAAAGTCCGACAGGCTGTGGCTTTATTCACCCCTCCACTTT. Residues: CASSNQKSDRLWLYSPLHF.

CDR3 amino acids: CASRFVSGGPSGNTIYF. For the CDR3, the DNA is TGTGCAAGTCGTTTCGTCTCCGGGGGACCTAGTGGAAACACCATATATTTT. The V gene is TRBV12-2, the J gene TRBJ1-3. TRBV12-2 is marked as a pseudogene. The CDR3 has 17 amino acids.

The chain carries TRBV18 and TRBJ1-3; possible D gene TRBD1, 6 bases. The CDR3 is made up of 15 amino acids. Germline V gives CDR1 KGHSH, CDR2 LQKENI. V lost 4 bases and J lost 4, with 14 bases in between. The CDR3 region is CASSRKTGTGNTIYF. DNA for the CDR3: TGTGCCAGCTCACGTAAGACAGGTACCGGAAACACCATATATTTT. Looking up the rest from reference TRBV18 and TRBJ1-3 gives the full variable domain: NAGVMQNPRHLVRRRGQEARLRCSPMKGHSHVYWYRQLPEEGLKFMVYLQKENIIDESGMPKERFSAEFPKEGPSILRIQQVVRGDSAAYFCASSRKTGTGNTIYFGEGSWLTVV.

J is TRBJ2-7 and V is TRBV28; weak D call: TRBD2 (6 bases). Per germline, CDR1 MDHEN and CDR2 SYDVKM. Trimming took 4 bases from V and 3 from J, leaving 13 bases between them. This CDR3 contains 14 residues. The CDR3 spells CASSWGGAYYEQYF. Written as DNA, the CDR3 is TGTGCCAGCAGTTGGGGCGGGGCTTACTACGAGCAGTACTTC.

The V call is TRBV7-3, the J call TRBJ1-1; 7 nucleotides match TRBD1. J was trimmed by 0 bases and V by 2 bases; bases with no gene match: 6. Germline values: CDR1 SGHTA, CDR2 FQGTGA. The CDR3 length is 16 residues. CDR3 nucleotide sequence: TGTGCCAGCAGCTTATCACGGACAGGTCTGAACACTGAAGCTTTCTTT. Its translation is CASSLSRTGLNTEAFF.

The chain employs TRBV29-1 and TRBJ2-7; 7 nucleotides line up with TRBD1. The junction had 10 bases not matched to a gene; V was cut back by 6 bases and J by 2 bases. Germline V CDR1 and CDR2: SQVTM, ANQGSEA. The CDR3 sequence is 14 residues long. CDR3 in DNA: TGCAGCGTCCCGAAGGGGGCGGGTACCTACGAGCAGTACTTC. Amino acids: CSVPKGAGTYEQYF.

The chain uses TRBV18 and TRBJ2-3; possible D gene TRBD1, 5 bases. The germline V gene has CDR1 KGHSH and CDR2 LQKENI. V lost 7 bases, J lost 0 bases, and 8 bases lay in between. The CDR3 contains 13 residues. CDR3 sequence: CASYTGSTDTQYF. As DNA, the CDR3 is TGTGCCAGCTATACAGGTAGCACAGATACGCAGTATTTT.

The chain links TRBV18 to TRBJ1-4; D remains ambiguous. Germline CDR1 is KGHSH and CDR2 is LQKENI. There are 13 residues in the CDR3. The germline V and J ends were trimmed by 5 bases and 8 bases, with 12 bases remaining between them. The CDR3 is CASSSSIGEKLFF. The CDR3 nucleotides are TGTGCCAGCTCATCGTCGATCGGGGAAAAACTGTTTTTT.

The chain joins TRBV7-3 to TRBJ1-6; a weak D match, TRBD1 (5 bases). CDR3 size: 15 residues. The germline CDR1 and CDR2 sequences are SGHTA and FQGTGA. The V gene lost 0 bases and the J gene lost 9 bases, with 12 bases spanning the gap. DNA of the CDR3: TGTGCCAGCAGCTTAACGTCCGGCAGGGCTTCACCCCTCCACTTT. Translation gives CASSLTSGRASPLHF. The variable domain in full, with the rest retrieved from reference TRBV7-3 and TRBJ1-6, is GAGVSQTPSNKVTEKGKYVELRCDPISGHTALYWYRQSLGQGPEFLIYFQGTGAADDSGLPNDRFFAVRPEGSVSTLKIQRTERGDSAVYLCASSLTSGRASPLHFGNGTRLTVT.

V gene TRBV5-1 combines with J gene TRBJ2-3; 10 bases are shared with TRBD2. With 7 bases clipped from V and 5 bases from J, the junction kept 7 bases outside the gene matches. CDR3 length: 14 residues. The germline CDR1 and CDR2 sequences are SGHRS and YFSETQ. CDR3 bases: TGCGCCAGCCTCAGCGGGGGGGCCGAAGATACGCAGTATTTT. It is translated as CASLSGGAEDTQYF.

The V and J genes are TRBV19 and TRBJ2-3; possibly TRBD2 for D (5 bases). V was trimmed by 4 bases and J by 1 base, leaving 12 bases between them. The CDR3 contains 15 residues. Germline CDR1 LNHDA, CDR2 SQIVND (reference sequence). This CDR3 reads CASSTGLGGTDTQYF. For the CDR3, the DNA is TGTGCCAGTAGTACCGGGCTCGGGGGCACAGATACGCAGTATTTT.

CDR3 coding DNA: TGTGCCAGCAGTTTATATAGCGGGGGACACTACGAGCAGTACTTC. It specifies CASSLYSGGHYEQYF. The chain is built from TRBV27 and TRBJ2-7; 9 bases align to TRBD2. Germline V gene data show CDR1 as MNHEY and CDR2 as SMNVEV (reference sequence). The CDR3 consists of 15 residues. V trimming: 1 base; J trimming: 3 bases; junction bases outside the gene matches: 4.

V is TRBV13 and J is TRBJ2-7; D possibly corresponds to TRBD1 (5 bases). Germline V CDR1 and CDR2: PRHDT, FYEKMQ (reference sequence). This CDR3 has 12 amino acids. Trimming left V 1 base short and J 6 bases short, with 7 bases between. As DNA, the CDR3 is TGTGCCAGCAGCTTAGTAGGGGTCGAGCAGTACTTC. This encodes CASSLVGVEQYF. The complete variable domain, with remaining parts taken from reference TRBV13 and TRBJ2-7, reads AAGVIQSPRHLIKEKRETATLKCYPIPRHDTVYWYQQGPGQDPQFLISFYEKMQSDKGSIPDRFSAQQFSDYHSELNMSSLELGDSALYFCASSLVGVEQYFGPGTRLTVT.

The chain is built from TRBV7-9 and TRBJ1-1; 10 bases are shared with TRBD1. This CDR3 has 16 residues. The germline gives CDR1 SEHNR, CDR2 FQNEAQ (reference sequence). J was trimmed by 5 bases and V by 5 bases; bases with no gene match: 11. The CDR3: CASSAGTGVRETEAFF. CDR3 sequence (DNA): TGTGCCAGCAGCGCCGGGACAGGGGTCCGGGAAACTGAAGCTTTCTTT.